The 11 T cell receptor beta chains in this list originate from one sample, sequenced in a study of blood T cell repertoires in COVID-19. TCRdb keeps only in-frame clones here, not all; method: immunoSEQ multiplex PCR. This sample yields around 40,000 clones, of which more than 75% are seen a single time; 20% to 30% belongs to the top ten. Sequencing input: peripheral blood. The receptors come from a man aged 50-60 years with active or convalescent COVID-19.

The V gene is TRBV28, the J gene TRBJ2-7, with 9 bases that match TRBD2. Germline CDR1 MDHEN, CDR2 SYDVKM. The V segment lost 5 bases and the J segment 2 bases; nucleotides outside the gene matches: 4. The CDR3 contains 14 residues. The CDR3 nucleotides read TGTGCCAGCAGTCGGCGGGGGGGCGCCTACGAGCAGTACGTC. It encodes CASSRRGGAYEQYV.

The rearrangement links TRBV27 to TRBJ1-3; the match to TRBD1 covers 7 bases. J lost 3 bases, V lost 5 bases, and 13 bases had no gene match. CDR1 MNHEY and CDR2 SMNVEV come from the germline V gene (reference sequence). This CDR3 has 17 amino acids. This CDR3 is CASSPRTGRRSGNTIYF. Here the CDR3 DNA reads TGTGCCAGCAGTCCGAGGACAGGCCGAAGGAGTGGAAACACCATATATTTT.

CDR3 sequence reads: CTSSQDARERGETNEKLFF. The CDR3 nucleotides are TGCACCAGCAGCCAAGATGCCCGGGAACGTGGGGAAACTAATGAAAAACTGTTTTTT. The chain couples TRBV1 to TRBJ1-4. TRBV1 is marked as a pseudogene. This CDR3 spans 19 amino acids.

The chain joins TRBV5-1 to TRBJ2-5, with D possibly being TRBD2 (6 bases). CDR3 size: 15 residues. CDR1 is SGHRS and CDR2 is YFSETQ in the germline V gene. The V gene lost 4 bases and the J gene lost 2 bases, with 15 bases spanning the gap. The CDR3 nucleotides read TGCGCCAGCAGCCAGACTGTCGCGGGGCAAGAGACCCAGTACTTC. Amino acid sequence: CASSQTVAGQETQYF. The full variable domain, with the rest looked up from reference TRBV5-1 and TRBJ2-5, is KAGVTQTPRYLIKTRGQQVTLSCSPISGHRSVSWYQQTPGQGLQFLFEYFSETQRNKGNFPGRFSGRQFSNSRSEMNVSTLELGDSALYLCASSQTVAGQETQYFGPGTRLLVL.

For this clone: One end of the junction fails to match germline, which may point to a read error. The chain couples TRBV5-1 to TRBJ2-5; a weak D match, TRBD2 (6 bases). The CDR3 totals 16 residues. Looked up from germline, CDR1 is SGHRS and CDR2 is YFSETQ. CDR3 loop: CASSLGGGGPAETQYF. CDR3 sequence (DNA): TGCGCCAGCAGTTTGGGAGGCGGTGGCCCGGCGGAGACCCAGTACTTC. The complete variable domain, with remaining parts taken from reference TRBV5-1 and TRBJ2-5, reads KAGVTQTPRYLIKTRGQQVTLSCSPISGHRSVSWYQQTPGQGLQFLFEYFSETQRNKGNFPGRFSGRQFSNSRSEMNVSTLELGDSALYLCASSLGGGGPAETQYFGPGTRLLVL.

Only one count was recorded for this clone. The chain joins TRBV3-1 (or the pseudogene TRBV3-2) to TRBJ1-2, with D maybe TRBD1 (6 bases). Germline V lookup: CDR1 LGHDT, CDR2 YNNKEL (reference sequence). This CDR3 is 14 amino acids long. Trimming removed 3 bases from V and 0 bases from J, with 8 bases in between. CDR3 in DNA: TGTGCCAGCAGCCACAGGGGTACTAACTATGGCTACACCTTC. It yields the protein CASSHRGTNYGYTF.

V and J are TRBV5-1 and TRBJ1-6; D perhaps matches TRBD1 (5 bases). The CDR3 contains 15 residues. V was trimmed by 4 bases and J by 10 bases, leaving 18 bases between them. The germline CDR1 and CDR2 sequences are SGHRS and YFSETQ. CDR3 amino acids: CASSPGSPGVSPLHF. DNA of the CDR3: TGCGCCAGCAGCCCAGGATCGCCGGGGGTCTCACCCCTCCACTTT.

The rearrangement joins TRBV7-9 to TRBJ2-1; 11 positions match TRBD2. CDR1 is SEHNR and CDR2 is FQNEAQ in the germline V gene (reference sequence). The CDR3 sequence is 19 residues long. The trim removed 9 bases at V and 0 bases at J, leaving 16 bases unmatched. Written as DNA, the CDR3 is TGTGCCAGTCCTCCTGGTAGCGGGGGGGGCCGGAGCTCCTACAATGAGCAGTTCTTC. Translated, it gives CASPPGSGGGRSSYNEQFF.

This clone was seen once. The gene calls are TRBV6-5 and TRBJ2-2; D might be TRBD1 (5 bases). The V gene's germline CDR1 is MNHEY and CDR2 SVGAGI. Between the trimmed V and J ends, which lost 0 bases and 6 bases, there was a span of 8 bases. This CDR3 has 14 amino acids. As DNA, the CDR3 is TGTGCCAGCAGTTACTCCAGGGCGGCCGGGGAGCTGTTTTTT. Translation: CASSYSRAAGELFF.

V and J are TRBV11-3 and TRBJ2-1; tentatively, D is TRBD2 (6 bases). V was trimmed by 4 bases and J by 6 bases, leaving 7 bases between them. The CDR3 sequence is 12 residues long. Per the germline V gene, CDR1 is SGHNT and CDR2 is YENEEA. The DNA for the CDR3 is TGTGCCAGCAGCTCACTAGCCAATGAGCAGTTCTTC. This translates into CASSSLANEQFF.

This chain joins TRBV19 and TRBJ1-5; D possibly corresponds to TRBD1 (5 bases). V was shortened by 3 bases and J by 6 bases, with 9 bases between the two germline ends. From germline, CDR1 is LNHDA and CDR2 SQIVND (reference sequence). The CDR3 covers 13 residues. The CDR3 DNA reads TGTGCCAGTAGTATCAGGGCTGGTCAGCCCCAGCATTTT. This encodes CASSIRAGQPQHF.